The 7 T cell receptor beta chains in this list originate from one sample, sequenced in a study of T cells in Graves' hyperthyroidism and ophthalmopathy. Researchers took RNA transcripts and amplified the TCR beta CDR3 regions from them. The TCR CDR3 was amplified in a first-round RT-PCR using the HTBI primer set. TCRdb re-analysed the multiplex PCR reads in MiXCR, keeping a single row per CDR3 protein. Of 300,000 to 500,000 distinct CDR3 sequences listed, over 12% were seen once; the top ten hold around 28%. Material for sequencing was blood. Receptors were obtained from a man in his forties or fifties with Graves' ophthalmopathy.

This clonotype was recorded many times. The chain links TRBV2 to TRBJ2-7; no clear D gene. Germline CDR1 SNHLY, CDR2 FYNNEI. Deletions cut 4 bases from V and 4 bases from J, with 11 bases between. This CDR3 contains 13 residues. The CDR3 DNA follows: TGTGCCAGCAGTGGGGTTATCGCATACGAGCAGTACTTC. This sequence encodes CASSGVIAYEQYF. The whole variable domain, remainder taken from reference TRBV2 and TRBJ2-7, is EPEVTQTPSHQVTQMGQEVILRCVPISNHLYFYWYRQILGQKVEFLVSFYNNEISEKSEIFDDQFSVERPDGSNFTLKIRSTKLEDSAMYFCASSGVIAYEQYFGPGTRLTVT.

This chain links TRBV5-1 with TRBJ2-3; TRBD1 is a possible D gene (7 bases). V was cut by 4 bases and J by 6 bases, with 21 bases left in between. The CDR3 is 16 residues long. Germline CDR1 SGHRS, CDR2 YFSETQ. The CDR3 region is CASSRGGTVGTDTQYF. The CDR3 DNA reads TGCGCCAGCAGCCGGGGCGGGACAGTAGGTACGGATACGCAGTATTTT. The variable domain in full, completed from reference TRBV5-1 and TRBJ2-3, reads KAGVTQTPRYLIKTRGQQVTLSCSPISGHRSVSWYQQTPGQGLQFLFEYFSETQRNKGNFPGRFSGRQFSNSRSEMNVSTLELGDSALYLCASSRGGTVGTDTQYFGPGTRLTVL.

This clonotype occurred a few times. V is TRBV27 and J is TRBJ1-6; unclear D gene. V lost 0 bases and J 7 bases, leaving 10 bases between the germline ends. The CDR3 has 15 amino acids. The V gene's germline CDR1 is MNHEY and CDR2 SMNVEV (reference sequence). The CDR3 DNA is TGTGCCAGCAGTTTATCGGGGAGACGAAATTCACCCCTCCACTTT. Amino acids: CASSLSGRRNSPLHF.

A single count supports this clonotype. With a much larger clone just one base away, this may be a read error. The chain joins TRBV2 to TRBJ1-2; 8 bases agree with TRBD1. The germline V gene has CDR1 SNHLY and CDR2 FYNNEI. The CDR3 has 12 residues. After removal of 9 bases from V and 3 bases from J, the junction contained 3 bases not matched to a gene. The CDR3 protein is CARQGGDYGYTF. The CDR3 DNA sequence: TGTGCCAGACAGGGGGGAGACTATGGCTACACCTTC. Based on the CDR3 plus reference TRBV2 and TRBJ1-2, the full variable domain is EPEVTQTPSHQVTQMGQEVILRCVPISNHLYFYWYRQILGQKVEFLVSFYNNEISEKSEIFDDQFSVERPDGSNFTLKIRSTKLEDSAMYFCARQGGDYGYTFGSGTRLTVV.

This clonotype was counted between two and nine times. This rearrangement joins TRBV20-1 to TRBJ2-1; 9 bases fit TRBD1. The germline CDR1 and CDR2 sequences are DFQATT and SNEGSKA (reference sequence). The length of the CDR3 is 14 residues. The trim removed 4 bases at V and 8 bases at J, leaving 9 bases unmatched. In DNA, the CDR3 is TGCAGTGCTACCCGGACAGGGGAATTCTATGAGCAGTTCTTC. Protein product: CSATRTGEFYEQFF.

The chain has TRBV11-2 and TRBJ2-2, with a weak D call TRBD2 (5 bases). CDR1 is SGHAT and CDR2 is FQNNGV in the germline V gene. The CDR3 sequence is 15 residues long. V lost 3 bases and J lost 4, with 12 bases in between. The CDR3 region has the DNA TGTGCCAGCAGCTTTTCGAGGGTGGTCACCGGGGAGCTGTTTTTT. Protein sequence: CASSFSRVVTGELFF.

This clonotype came up a few times. The V and J genes are TRBV6-4 and TRBJ1-5; 7 bases are a match to TRBD1. CDR3 size: 14 residues. J gave up 5 bases and V 6 bases, and 7 bases lay outside the gene matches. Germline CDR1 is MRHNA and CDR2 is SNTAGT. This CDR3 reads CASRERGRDQPQHF. CDR3 bases: TGTGCCAGCAGAGAAAGGGGGCGCGATCAGCCCCAGCATTTT.